This T cell receptor beta chain was retrieved from a study of T cells in Graves' hyperthyroidism and ophthalmopathy (dated by TCRdb to the late 2010s). General notes on the study: Peripheral blood was collected at initial diagnosis, before any treatment. TCR V-J signatures able to tell the groups apart were searched for in a discovery cohort of 90 to 100 patients, of whom about 40 had Graves' ophthalmopathy and roughly 57 had stable Graves' hyperthyroidism. Prospective prediction of ophthalmopathy was tested in an independent validation cohort consisting of roughly 19 hyperthyroidism patients and around 16 patients who later progressed to ophthalmopathy. For training and testing, the 100 patients in the discovery cohort were randomly divided in a 7:3 ratio. In about six Graves' hyperthyroidism patients, the study also compared T-cell repertoires from thyroid tissue with T-cell repertoires from blood. After blood sampling, hyperthyroidism patients were treated with methimazole at a starting dose of 30 mg daily, and ophthalmopathy patients were treated with high-dose intravenous methylprednisolone. The paper describes TCR Vbeta CDR3 sequencing of around 140 peripheral blood samples, made up of 43 ophthalmopathy patients, 70 to 75 hyperthyroidism patients and 17 progressor patients.

Details on this clonotype: Its antigen has not been determined. No clone much larger than this one lies a single base away; base qualities are absent.

The TCR beta CDR3 regions were amplified from RNA transcripts. For the first round of RT-PCR on the TCR CDR3, the HTBI primer set was used together with the Qiagen OneStep RT-PCR kit. Libraries were constructed in a second round of multiplex PCR, after which size selection and purification were carried out. Sequencing of the libraries was done on an Illumina HiSeq2000 using paired-end 100 bp reads. Concerning the study's data processing: SOAPnuke was used to process the raw data, with reads discarded if the reads contained adapters or uncalled bases, had a mean Phred below 15, or lacked an exact constant-primer or identifier match. High-quality paired reads were merged with COPE v1.2.5, and unique nucleotide sequences were defined as clonotypes. MiTCR v1.1 was used to align the clonotypes against IMGT TRBV, TRBD and TRBJ reference segments. Only V-J combinations with frequency above 0.0001, covering 99% to 99.2% of repertoires, were analysed. A TCS score was defined as the ratio between F50 (clonal expansion) and ExV (chaos), using BLOSUM62-based TCRdist between CDR3 peptides within each V-J. Welch's t-statistics and random forest reduced some 510 V-J features to about 13, which were used in a naive Bayes classifier (R e1071). TCRdb handled the public reads itself, with Q25 trimming in fastp and clone calling in MiXCR, and kept productive beta chains. Duplicate CDR3 protein sequences are folded into a single record with the most common DNA and genes. TCRdb's processing, not the authors', yielded these V and J calls. This sample holds about 530,000 distinct CDR3 sequences; more than 15% were observed only once. Clones ranked in the top ten supply 15% to 20% of the sample.

V loses 2 bases at its end and J loses 4 bases; junction bases beyond the gene matches: 13. CDR1 and CDR2, per the germline V gene (reference sequence), are LNHNV and YYDKDF. The CDR3 starts with the cysteine, ends with the phenylalanine, and has 17 residues. CDR3 DNA is the only sequence kept; it has 51 bases, read in frame from the first base. Moderately to severely active disease, a Clinical Activity Score of at least 3, a NOSPECS grade of at least 4, and a duration under 3 months were present in ophthalmopathy patients. Exclusion was applied to patients with uncontrolled infections, other autoimmune diseases, pregnancy or lactation. Diagnoses relied on clinical symptoms, serum thyroxine and TRAb, thyroid ultrasound and orbital computed tomography. PBMCs were separated from approximately 10 ml of fresh peripheral blood using Ficoll-Paque density gradient centrifugation. Total RNA was extracted with Trizol reagent, and quality was checked on an Agilent 2100 Bioanalyzer.

Paper-wide results and their limitations: In cross-validation, a model built on a 13 V-J signature told ophthalmopathy apart from stable hyperthyroidism with approximately 90% sensitivity and about 81% specificity, and in testing the same model reached 80%/75%. In validation, the model predicted progression to ophthalmopathy a median of roughly 6.1 months before onset, with 70% to 71% sensitivity and 72.22% specificity. Most expanded thyroid clonotypes (frequency above 0.001) were also detected in blood, a finding suggesting that blood repertoires may reflect thyroid immune responses. Sample size was not statistically predetermined, and investigators were not blinded to group allocation.

The clonotype was recovered from a woman aged 18-29 years with Graves' ophthalmopathy. The chain couples TRBV15 to TRBJ2-7; TRBD2 aligns with 8 central bases. The sample consisted of blood. The encoded CDR3 is CATSRSWASGGAYEQYF. The DNA reads as follows: TGTGCCACCAGCAGATCTTGGGCTTCCGGGGGGGCGTACGAGCAGTACTTC.